This TCR beta chain appears in the sequencing data of a study of monozygotic twins with inflammatory bowel disease. Reprocessing the 5' RACE reads, TCRdb reports a single entry for every CDR3 protein and omits DNA. The sample has about 300,000 distinct CDR3 sequences. A remark on this clonotype: What it recognizes is unknown.

Notes on the study in general: A reduction in TCRbeta diversity (inverse Simpson) was seen in IBD patients relative to healthy co-twins.

This CDR3 spans 14 amino acids. The germline V gene encodes CDR1 MDHEN and CDR2 SYDVKM. The material sequenced was blood. This clonotype was sampled from a human donor with ulcerative colitis or Crohn's disease, or a healthy co-twin of an affected twin (not recorded which). The V gene is TRBV28, the J gene TRBJ2-7; TCRdb's D call, TRBD1, is unchecked because there is no DNA. This CDR3 reads CASSLSGQHYEQYF.